The 18 T cell receptor beta chains given below trace back to one sample, sequenced in a study of identical twins. One entry per CDR3 protein results from TCRdb running MiXCR on the 5' RACE reads. This table has about 700,000 distinct CDR3 sequences, less than 7% appearing once. The sequencing input was naive T cells sorted from blood. All receptors come from a man between 18 and 29 years old in good health.

In nucleotides, the CDR3 is TGTGCCAGCAGCCAGGGCGGGAACCCCTACGAGCAGTACGTC. It codes for CASSQGGNPYEQYV. The chain uses TRBV3-1 and TRBJ2-7; possible D gene TRBD2, 6 bases. The CDR3 length is 14 residues. Germline V lookup: CDR1 LGHDT, CDR2 YNNKEL (reference sequence). The V end was cut by 3 bases, the J end by 2 bases, with 11 bases between.

This clonotype appeared many times. The rearrangement uses TRBV12-3 or TRBV12-4 and TRBJ2-5; D remains unclear. The CDR3 has 12 amino acids. Between the trimmed V and J ends, which lost 4 bases and 7 bases, there was a span of 10 bases. CDR3 sequence (DNA): TGTGCCAGCAGTTCCGACATTGGGACCCAGTACTTC. Protein sequence: CASSSDIGTQYF.

The rearrangement links TRBV11-2 to TRBJ2-3; TRBD1 is a possible D gene (6 bases). The V gene lost 5 bases and the J gene lost 2 bases, with 23 bases spanning the gap. The CDR3 has 18 amino acids. The germline gives CDR1 SGHAT, CDR2 FQNNGV. The CDR3 region has the DNA TGTGCCAGCAGCGCAATCTTTGGGGGCCCCGAATTCACAGATACGCAGTATTTT. Protein sequence: CASSAIFGGPEFTDTQYF.

The chain joins TRBV25-1 to TRBJ1-2, with no clear D. Germline CDR1 and CDR2: MGHDK and SYGVNS. The V gene lost 1 base and the J gene lost 6 bases, with 12 bases spanning the gap. The CDR3 spans 14 residues. CDR3 sequence: CASSESKVGDGYTF. DNA for the CDR3: TGTGCCAGCAGTGAATCAAAAGTGGGAGATGGCTACACCTTC.

This clonotype was observed at least ten times. V usage is TRBV29-1 and J usage is TRBJ2-5; no firm D call. The CDR3 covers 15 residues. Trimming stripped 3 bases from V and 1 base from J, with 15 bases between. From germline, CDR1 is SQVTM and CDR2 ANQGSEA. This chain's CDR3 is CSVDSWPTRQETQYF. The CDR3 DNA reads TGCAGCGTTGATAGTTGGCCGACCCGCCAAGAGACCCAGTACTTC.

This clonotype has at least ten counts. The chain combines TRBV28 with TRBJ2-5, with 8 positions matching TRBD2. There are 16 residues in the CDR3. Germline CDR1 reads MDHEN; CDR2 reads SYDVKM. Trimming took 3 bases from V and 0 from J; bases not matched to a gene: 6. The CDR3 is CASSFVTSGYQETQYF. The CDR3 DNA reads as TGTGCCAGCAGTTTTGTTACTAGCGGCTACCAAGAGACCCAGTACTTC.

The V and J genes are TRBV6-2 or TRBV6-3 and TRBJ2-7; 10 nucleotides align to TRBD2. Trimming took 0 bases from V and 6 from J; bases not matched to a gene: 5. This CDR3 is 15 amino acids long. The germline gives CDR1 MNHEY, CDR2 SVGEGT. The CDR3 is CASSYSASGSGEQYF. CDR3 bases: TGTGCCAGCAGTTACTCGGCTAGCGGGAGTGGCGAGCAGTACTTC.

The CDR3 DNA sequence: TGTGCCAGCAGTTTTACCCGGGGACGGGCAGGTTTAGCCAAAAACATTCAGTACTTC. This sequence encodes CASSFTRGRAGLAKNIQYF. The chain uses TRBV12-3 or TRBV12-4 and TRBJ2-4; D might be TRBD1 or TRBD2, each matching 5 bases. This CDR3 comprises 19 residues. Trimming took off 3 bases at V and 0 bases at J, with 21 bases between the two ends.

This chain links TRBV29-1 with TRBJ2-1, with a possible D match to TRBD2 (5 bases). In germline, CDR1 is SQVTM, CDR2 ANQGSEA. The CDR3 spans 16 residues. Between the trimmed V and J ends, which lost 7 bases and 9 bases, there was a span of 28 bases. CDR3 residues: CSASRLRLAFGFEQFF. In DNA form, the CDR3 reads TGCAGCGCCAGCAGACTGAGGCTAGCCTTTGGGTTTGAGCAGTTCTTC.

This clonotype has only a few counts. The CDR3 nucleotides are TGTGCCAGCAGCTTAGGTACCCACATCCCAGATACGCAGTATTTT. Protein: CASSLGTHIPDTQYF. The chain joins TRBV7-2 to TRBJ2-3; D gene ambiguous. The germline V gene encodes CDR1 SGHTA and CDR2 FQGNSA. Trimming left V 1 base short and J 4 bases short, with 12 bases between. The CDR3 loop spans 15 amino acids.

This sequence joins TRBV20-1 and TRBJ2-5; no reliable D call. CDR3 length equals 15 residues. Germline CDR1 reads DFQATT; CDR2 reads SNEGSKA (reference sequence). Trimming cost V 1 base and J 7 bases, with 19 bases left between them. This CDR3 reads CSARGADRHFRTQYF. DNA for the CDR3: TGCAGTGCTAGAGGAGCAGACCGGCACTTTCGGACCCAGTACTTC.

Only a few counts were recorded for this clonotype. In this CDR3 the conserved last residue, phenylalanine or tryptophan, is missing, so a read error is likely. V usage is TRBV6-2 or TRBV6-3 and J usage is TRBJ1-6; a weak D match, TRBD1 (5 bases). This CDR3 spans 12 amino acids. V was clipped by 6 bases and J by 9 bases, with 9 bases between them. Germline CDR1 MNHEY, CDR2 SVGEGT. CDR3 region: CASRETVSPLHL. Written as DNA, the CDR3 is TGTGCCAGCAGAGAGACAGTTTCACCCCTCCACCTT.

In its sample, this clonotype was seen many times. The chain couples TRBV24-1 to TRBJ2-1; D tentatively reads TRBD1 or TRBD2 (5 bases each). The V gene's germline CDR1 is KGHDR and CDR2 SFDVKD. Trimming took 5 bases from V and 10 from J, leaving 20 bases between them. The CDR3 spans 15 residues. Written as DNA, the CDR3 is TGTGCCACCAGTGGTCACCGGGACCACAATTTGGAGCAGTTCTTC. Residues: CATSGHRDHNLEQFF.

The chain joins TRBV7-9 to TRBJ2-7, with TRBD2 identical over 8 bases. With 5 bases clipped from V and 5 bases from J, the junction kept 11 bases outside the gene matches. Germline loops: CDR1 SEHNR, CDR2 FQNEAQ (reference sequence). The length of the CDR3 is 15 residues. CDR3 DNA: TGTGCCAGCAGCCCGACGGGGGGGATTCCGGACGAGCAGTACTTC. Translated: CASSPTGGIPDEQYF.

In its sample, this clonotype was seen many times. The J gene is TRBJ2-3, the V gene TRBV4-1; D might be TRBD2 (6 bases). This CDR3 is 15 amino acids long. Germline V gene lookup returns CDR1 MGHRA and CDR2 YSYEKL. Trimming took off 4 bases at V and 7 bases at J, with 18 bases between the two ends. The CDR3 DNA is TGCGCCAGCAGCCTCTCGGGACTGTTCAGGAATACGCAGTATTTT. Amino acids: CASSLSGLFRNTQYF.

This clonotype was seen a few times. The rearrangement joins TRBV4-2 to TRBJ2-5; TRBD2 agrees at 9 bases. The J segment lost 2 bases and the V segment lost 0 bases, leaving 7 bases of the junction unmatched. From germline, CDR1 is LGHNA and CDR2 YNFKEQ. The CDR3 spans 17 residues. CDR3 residues: CASSQELASGIQETQYF. The DNA of the CDR3 is TGTGCCAGCAGCCAAGAATTGGCTAGCGGGATACAAGAGACCCAGTACTTC.

The chain employs TRBV2 and TRBJ2-7, with D unclear. The CDR3 extends over 15 amino acids. CDR1 SNHLY and CDR2 FYNNEI come from the germline V gene. The V and J ends lost 1 base and 5 bases respectively, with 15 bases between them. Here the CDR3 reads CASSEGRPESHEQYF. CDR3 coding DNA: TGTGCCAGCAGTGAAGGAAGACCCGAATCTCACGAGCAGTACTTC.

The gene calls are TRBV5-1 and TRBJ2-3; no clear D. With 0 bases removed from V and 0 bases from J, the gap between germline ends came to 20 bases. The CDR3 totals 19 residues. CDR1 and CDR2 (germline): SGHRS, YFSETQ. The CDR3 is CASSLGIGVRATSTDTQYF. Here the CDR3 DNA reads TGCGCCAGCAGCTTGGGGATTGGGGTGAGAGCGACTAGCACAGATACGCAGTATTTT.